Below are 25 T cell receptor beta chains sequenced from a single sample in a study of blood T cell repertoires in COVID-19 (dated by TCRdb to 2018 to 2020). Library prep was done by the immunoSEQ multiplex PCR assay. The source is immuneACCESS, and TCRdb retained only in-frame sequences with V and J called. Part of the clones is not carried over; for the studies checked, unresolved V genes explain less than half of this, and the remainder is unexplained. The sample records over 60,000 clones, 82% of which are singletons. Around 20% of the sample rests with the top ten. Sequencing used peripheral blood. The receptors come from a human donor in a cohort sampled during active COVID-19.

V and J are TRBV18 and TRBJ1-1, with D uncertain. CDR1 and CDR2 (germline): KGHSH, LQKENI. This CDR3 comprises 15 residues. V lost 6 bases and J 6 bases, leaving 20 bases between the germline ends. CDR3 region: CASSTGMRRPAEAFF. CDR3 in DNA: TGTGCCAGCTCTACCGGCATGCGGCGGCCTGCTGAAGCTTTCTTT.

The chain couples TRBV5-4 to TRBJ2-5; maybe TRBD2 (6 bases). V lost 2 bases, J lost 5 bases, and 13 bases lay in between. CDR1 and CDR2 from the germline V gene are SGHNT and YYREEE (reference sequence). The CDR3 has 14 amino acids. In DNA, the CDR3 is TGTGCCAGCAGCTTTCGCGGGGCCGGGGAGACCCAGTACTTC. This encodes CASSFRGAGETQYF.

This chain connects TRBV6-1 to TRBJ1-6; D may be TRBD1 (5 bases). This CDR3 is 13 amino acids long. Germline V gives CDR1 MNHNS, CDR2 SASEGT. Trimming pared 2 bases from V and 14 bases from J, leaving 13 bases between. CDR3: CASSETRVAALHF. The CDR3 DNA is TGTGCCAGCAGTGAAACCAGGGTCGCAGCCCTCCACTTT.

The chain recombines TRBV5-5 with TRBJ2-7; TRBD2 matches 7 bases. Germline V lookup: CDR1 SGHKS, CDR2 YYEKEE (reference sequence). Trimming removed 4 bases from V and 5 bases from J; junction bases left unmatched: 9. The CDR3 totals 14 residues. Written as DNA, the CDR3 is TGTGCCAGCAGCGCGGGGGTGGTGAACGACGAGCAGTACTTC. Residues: CASSAGVVNDEQYF.

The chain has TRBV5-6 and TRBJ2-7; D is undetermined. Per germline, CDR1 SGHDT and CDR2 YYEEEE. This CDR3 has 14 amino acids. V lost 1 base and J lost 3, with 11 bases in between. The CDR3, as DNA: TGTGCCAGCAGCTTGAATCCGCCCAGCTACGAGCAGTACTTC. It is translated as CASSLNPPSYEQYF.

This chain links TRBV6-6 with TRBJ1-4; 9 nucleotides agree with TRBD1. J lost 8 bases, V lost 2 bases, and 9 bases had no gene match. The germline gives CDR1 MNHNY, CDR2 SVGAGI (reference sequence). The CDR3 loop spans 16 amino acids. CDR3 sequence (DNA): TGTGCCAGCAGTTACCCGGGGACAGGGTCCAACGAAAAACTGTTTTTT. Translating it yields CASSYPGTGSNEKLFF.

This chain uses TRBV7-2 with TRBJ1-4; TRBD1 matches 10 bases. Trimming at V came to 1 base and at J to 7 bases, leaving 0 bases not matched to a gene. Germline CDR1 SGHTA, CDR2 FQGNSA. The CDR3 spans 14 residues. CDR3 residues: CASSLGDRGEKLFF. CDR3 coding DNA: TGTGCCAGCAGCTTAGGGGACAGGGGTGAAAAACTGTTTTTT.

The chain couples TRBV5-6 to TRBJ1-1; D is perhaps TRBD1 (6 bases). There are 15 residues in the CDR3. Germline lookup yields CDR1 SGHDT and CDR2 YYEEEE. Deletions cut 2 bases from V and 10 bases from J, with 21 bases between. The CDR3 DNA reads TGTGCCAGCAGCTTCTTGACGGGGGGCGGAGAGGGAGCTTTCTTT. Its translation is CASSFLTGGGEGAFF.

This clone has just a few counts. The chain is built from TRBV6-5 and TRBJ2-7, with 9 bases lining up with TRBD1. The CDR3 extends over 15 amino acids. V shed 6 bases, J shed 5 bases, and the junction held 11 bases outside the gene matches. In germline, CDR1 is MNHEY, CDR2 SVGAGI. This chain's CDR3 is CASSPYGQGSDEQYF. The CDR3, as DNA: TGTGCCAGCAGCCCCTATGGACAGGGGAGCGACGAGCAGTACTTC.

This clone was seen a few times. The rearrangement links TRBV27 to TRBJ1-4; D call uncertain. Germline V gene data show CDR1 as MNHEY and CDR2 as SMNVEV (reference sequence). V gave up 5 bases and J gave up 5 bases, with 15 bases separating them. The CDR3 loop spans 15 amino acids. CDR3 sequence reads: CASSPTPNANEKLFF. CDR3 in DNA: TGTGCCAGCAGTCCTACCCCCAATGCCAATGAAAAACTGTTTTTT.

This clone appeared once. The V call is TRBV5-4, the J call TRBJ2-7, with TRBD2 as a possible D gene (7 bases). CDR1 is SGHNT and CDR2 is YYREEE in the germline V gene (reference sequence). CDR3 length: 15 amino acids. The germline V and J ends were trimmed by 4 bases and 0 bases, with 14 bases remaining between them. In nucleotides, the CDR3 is TGTGCCAGCAGCACCGGGGGGCTGAGCTCCTACGAGCAGTACTTC. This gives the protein CASSTGGLSSYEQYF.

The CDR3 DNA sequence: TGTGCCAGCAGCTCCGGAGTCCGAACGGGAGGCTACACCTTC. It specifies CASSSGVRTGGYTF. The rearrangement links TRBV6-5 to TRBJ1-2, with no clear D. This CDR3 comprises 14 residues. Germline lookup yields CDR1 MNHEY and CDR2 SVGAGI. Trimming removed 6 bases from V and 8 bases from J, with 19 bases in between.

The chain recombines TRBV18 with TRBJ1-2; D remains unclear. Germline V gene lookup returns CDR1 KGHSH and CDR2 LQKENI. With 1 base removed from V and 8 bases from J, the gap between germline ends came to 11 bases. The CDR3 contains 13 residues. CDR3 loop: CASSPLWEGGYTF. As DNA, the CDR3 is TGTGCCAGCTCACCACTCTGGGAGGGCGGCTACACCTTC. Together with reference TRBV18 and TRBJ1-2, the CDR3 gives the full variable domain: NAGVMQNPRHLVRRRGQEARLRCSPMKGHSHVYWYRQLPEEGLKFMVYLQKENIIDESGMPKERFSAEFPKEGPSILRIQQVVRGDSAAYFCASSPLWEGGYTFGSGTRLTVV.

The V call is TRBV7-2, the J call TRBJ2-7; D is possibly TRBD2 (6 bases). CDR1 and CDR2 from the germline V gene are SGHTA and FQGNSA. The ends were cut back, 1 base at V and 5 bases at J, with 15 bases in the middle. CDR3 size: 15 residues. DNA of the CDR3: TGTGCCAGCAGCTTAGGGCTTGGGGGGTACAACGAGCAGTACTTC. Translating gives CASSLGLGGYNEQYF.

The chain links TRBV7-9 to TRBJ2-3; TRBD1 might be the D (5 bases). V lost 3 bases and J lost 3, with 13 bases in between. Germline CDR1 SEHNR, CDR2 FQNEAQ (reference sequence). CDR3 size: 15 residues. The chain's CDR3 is CASSFSNRPTDTQYF. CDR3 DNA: TGTGCCAGCAGCTTCTCCAACAGGCCAACAGATACGCAGTATTTT.

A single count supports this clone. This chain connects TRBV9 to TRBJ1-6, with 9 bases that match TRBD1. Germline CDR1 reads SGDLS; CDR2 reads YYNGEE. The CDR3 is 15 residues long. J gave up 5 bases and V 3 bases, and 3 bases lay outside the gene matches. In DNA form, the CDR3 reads TGTGCCAGCAGCGCCCGGACAGGGGATAATTCACCCCTCCACTTT. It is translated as CASSARTGDNSPLHF.

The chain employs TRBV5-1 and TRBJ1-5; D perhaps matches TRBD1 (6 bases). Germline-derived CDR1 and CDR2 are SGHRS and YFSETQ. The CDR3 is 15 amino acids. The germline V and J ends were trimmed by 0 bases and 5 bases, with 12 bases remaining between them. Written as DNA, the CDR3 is TGCGCCAGCAGCTTGGTTGGGGGGGGCGATCAGCCCCAGCATTTT. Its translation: CASSLVGGGDQPQHF.

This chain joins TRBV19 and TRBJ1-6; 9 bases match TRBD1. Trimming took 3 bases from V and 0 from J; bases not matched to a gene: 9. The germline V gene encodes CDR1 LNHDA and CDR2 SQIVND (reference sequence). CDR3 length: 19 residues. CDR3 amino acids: CASSINRGPSSSYNSPLHF. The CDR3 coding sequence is TGTGCCAGTAGTATCAACAGGGGGCCCTCAAGCTCCTATAATTCACCCCTCCACTTT.

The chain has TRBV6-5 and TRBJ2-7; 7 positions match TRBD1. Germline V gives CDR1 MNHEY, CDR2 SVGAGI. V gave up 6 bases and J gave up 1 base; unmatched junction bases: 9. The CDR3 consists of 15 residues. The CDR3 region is CASRADRATSYEQYF. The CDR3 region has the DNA TGTGCCAGCAGGGCCGACAGGGCGACGTCCTACGAGCAGTACTTC.

CDR3 bases: TGTGCCAGTAGTCGGACAGCCCCCTCTGGAAACACCATATATTTT. Translation gives CASSRTAPSGNTIYF. The gene calls are TRBV19 and TRBJ1-3; D possibly corresponds to TRBD1 (6 bases). Per the germline V gene, CDR1 is LNHDA and CDR2 is SQIVND (reference sequence). V lost 5 bases, J lost 0 bases, and 11 bases lay in between. The CDR3 is 15 amino acids.

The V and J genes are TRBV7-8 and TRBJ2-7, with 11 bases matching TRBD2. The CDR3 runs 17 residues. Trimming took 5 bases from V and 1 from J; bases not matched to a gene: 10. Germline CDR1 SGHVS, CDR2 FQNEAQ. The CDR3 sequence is CASSPGASGGKSYEQYF. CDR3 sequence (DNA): TGTGCCAGCAGCCCGGGGGCTAGCGGGGGGAAATCCTACGAGCAGTACTTC.

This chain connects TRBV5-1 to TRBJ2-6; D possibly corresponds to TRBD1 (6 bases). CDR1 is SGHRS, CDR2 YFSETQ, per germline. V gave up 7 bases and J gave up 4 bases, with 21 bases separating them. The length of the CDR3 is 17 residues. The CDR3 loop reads CASGPVLQGTGANVLTF. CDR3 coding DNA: TGCGCCAGCGGACCGGTTCTACAGGGTACCGGGGCCAACGTCCTGACTTTC. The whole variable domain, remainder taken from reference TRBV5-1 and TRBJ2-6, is KAGVTQTPRYLIKTRGQQVTLSCSPISGHRSVSWYQQTPGQGLQFLFEYFSETQRNKGNFPGRFSGRQFSNSRSEMNVSTLELGDSALYLCASGPVLQGTGANVLTFGAGSRLTVL.

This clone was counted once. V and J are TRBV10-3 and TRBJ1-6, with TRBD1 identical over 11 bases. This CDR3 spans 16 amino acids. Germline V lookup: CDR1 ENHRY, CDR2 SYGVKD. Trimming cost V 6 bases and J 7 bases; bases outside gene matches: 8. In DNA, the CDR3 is TGTGCCATCAGGGGGAAGGGACAGGGGGTGAATTCACCCCTCCACTTT. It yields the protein CAIRGKGQGVNSPLHF.

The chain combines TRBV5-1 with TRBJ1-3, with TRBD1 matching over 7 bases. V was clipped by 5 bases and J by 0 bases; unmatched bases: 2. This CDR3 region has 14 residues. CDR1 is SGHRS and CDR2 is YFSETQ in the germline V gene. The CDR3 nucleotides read TGCGCCAGCAGTTGGGACAGCTCTGGAAACACCATATATTTT. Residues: CASSWDSSGNTIYF.

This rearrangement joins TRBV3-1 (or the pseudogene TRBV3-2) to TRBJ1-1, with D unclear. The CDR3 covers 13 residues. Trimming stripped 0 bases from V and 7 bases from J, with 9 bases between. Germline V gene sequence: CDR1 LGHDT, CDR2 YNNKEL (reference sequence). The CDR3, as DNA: TGTGCCAGCAGCCAAGAACCGCGAAGTGAAGCTTTCTTT. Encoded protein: CASSQEPRSEAFF.